Following are 16 T cell receptor beta chains from one sample sequenced in a study of regulatory T cells in long-lasting Graves disease. Arm-PCR of CDR3 regions and iRepertoire HTBI primers were the basis on which TCR beta libraries were built. TCRdb reprocessed the multiplex PCR reads with MiXCR, giving one entry per CDR3 protein. The data hold some 320,000 distinct CDR3 sequences, with 18% observed a single time. Time point noted: newly diagnosed GD, antithyroid drugs for less than 3 months. The TCR library was prepared using RNA isolated from PBMCs. This sample comprised peripheral blood mononuclear cells (PBMCs), obtained at new diagnosis, from a patient treated with antithyroid drugs. These receptors all come from a female donor with Graves disease.

This clonotype was seen a single time. The V and J genes are TRBV3-1 and TRBJ2-3; D gene unclear. V lost 0 bases, J lost 12 bases, and 19 bases lay in between. The CDR3 has 15 residues. Germline V gives CDR1 LGHDT, CDR2 YNNKEL (reference sequence). The CDR3 reads CASSQDRVVADSQYF. Written as DNA, the CDR3 is TGTGCCAGCAGCCAAGATAGAGTAGTCGCAGATTCTCAGTATTTT.

V gene TRBV11-2 combines with J gene TRBJ1-1; D is undetermined. CDR1 is SGHAT and CDR2 is FQNNGV in the germline V gene. The CDR3 spans 16 residues. The V and J ends lost 1 base and 5 bases respectively, with 17 bases between them. The CDR3 coding sequence is TGTGCCAGCAGCTTAGGCCCCCCGGCGGGGAAGACTGAAGCTTTCTTT. This encodes CASSLGPPAGKTEAFF.

This clonotype was counted at least ten times. The CDR3 loop is CASSLAGGSETYNEQFF. The CDR3 DNA is TGTGCCAGCAGCTTAGCCGGCGGGAGTGAAACCTACAATGAGCAGTTCTTC. The chain has TRBV11-2 and TRBJ2-1, with 7 bases fitting TRBD2. Unmatched junction bases numbered 8, after V lost 1 base and J lost 2 bases. Germline lookup yields CDR1 SGHAT and CDR2 FQNNGV. This CDR3 has 17 residues.

In regard to this clonotype: A much larger clone lies a single base off, so this may be a read error. This chain links TRBV3-1 with TRBJ1-5; no clear D. CDR3 length equals 14 residues. CDR1 and CDR2 (germline): LGHDT, YNNKEL (reference sequence). V lost 4 bases and J lost 6, with 13 bases in between. In DNA, the CDR3 is TGTGCCAGCAGCCCTGGACCGGGTCCTCAGCCCCAGCATTTT. Protein product: CASSPGPGPQPQHF. The entire variable domain, with the rest obtained from reference TRBV3-1 and TRBJ1-5, is as follows: DTAVSQTPKYLVTQMGNDKSIKCEQNLGHDTMYWYKQDSKKFLKIMFSYNNKELIINETVPNRFSPKSPDKAHLNLHINSLELGDSAVYFCASSPGPGPQPQHFGDGTRLSIL.

This clonotype was detected a few times. The chain links TRBV6-1 to TRBJ2-1; TRBD2 agrees at 10 bases. Germline CDR1 reads MNHNS; CDR2 reads SASEGT. CDR3 length equals 17 residues. Trimming took 8 bases from V and 12 from J; bases not matched to a gene: 22. The DNA for the CDR3 is TGTGCCAGCTATCGGGGGGGGACTAGCGCCGCGGAAGTTGGGCAGTTCTTC. It specifies CASYRGGTSAAEVGQFF.

This clonotype was counted many times. The chain recombines TRBV25-1 with TRBJ1-5, with TRBD1 as a possible D gene (5 bases). Germline V lookup: CDR1 MGHDK, CDR2 SYGVNS. V lost 1 base to trimming and J lost 5 bases, with 9 bases between them. This CDR3 region has 14 residues. CDR3 sequence: CASSESEGHQPQHF. CDR3 coding DNA: TGTGCCAGCAGTGAATCGGAGGGACATCAGCCCCAGCATTTT.

Concerning this clonotype: This likely traces to a read error, being one base from a far larger clone. Without the conserved terminal phenylalanine or tryptophan, this CDR3 likely stems from a read error. The chain has TRBV11-3 and TRBJ2-1; either TRBD1 or TRBD2 may fit D (5 bases each). V was shortened by 4 bases and J by 6 bases, with 16 bases between the two germline ends. The CDR3 spans 15 residues. Germline assignment: CDR1 SGHNT and CDR2 YENEEA. The CDR3 is CASSSYHRDGNEQFY. CDR3 nucleotides: TGTGCCAGCAGCTCGTATCACCGGGACGGCAATGAGCAGTTCTAC.

This clonotype was recorded at least ten times. This chain joins TRBV5-1 and TRBJ2-1; 12 nucleotides line up with TRBD1. After removal of 4 bases from V and 9 bases from J, the junction contained 8 bases not matched to a gene. Germline lookup yields CDR1 SGHRS and CDR2 YFSETQ. CDR3 size: 15 residues. CDR3 coding DNA: TGCGCCAGCAGCCCGGGACAGGGGGCTTGGACTGAGCAGTTCTTC. This sequence encodes CASSPGQGAWTEQFF.

Turning to this clonotype: This likely stems from a read error, as it lies one base from a far larger clone. The gene calls are TRBV19 and TRBJ2-4; a weak D match, TRBD2 (6 bases). The J call may be faulty, since TRBJ2-1 better matches the DNA end. The CDR3 contains 15 residues. Germline lookup yields CDR1 LNHDA and CDR2 SQIVND (reference sequence). The DNA for the CDR3 is TGTGCCAGTAATCCCGCAGGAGGAGGGCACAATGGGCAGTTCTTC. Its protein product is CASNPAGGGHNGQFF.

This clonotype was recorded at least ten times. This chain connects TRBV27 to TRBJ2-1; D possibly corresponds to TRBD1 (5 bases). Trimming pared 6 bases from V and 8 bases from J, leaving 17 bases between. CDR1 MNHEY and CDR2 SMNVEV come from the germline V gene (reference sequence). This CDR3 spans 14 amino acids. The CDR3 DNA follows: TGTGCCAGCAGACGACAGTTAGACTCCCATGAGCAGTTCTTC. Its protein is CASRRQLDSHEQFF.

This clonotype was counted at least ten times. The J gene is TRBJ2-7, the V gene TRBV18; D perhaps matches TRBD1 (6 bases). The V and J ends lost 7 bases and 3 bases respectively, with 13 bases between them. The CDR3 spans 13 residues. Germline V gene sequence: CDR1 KGHSH, CDR2 LQKENI. The CDR3 loop reads CASLQGTDYEQYF. The CDR3 region has the DNA TGTGCCAGCTTACAGGGCACAGACTACGAGCAGTACTTC.

This clonotype was recorded at least ten times. The rearrangement links TRBV19 to TRBJ2-5; TRBD2 agrees at 7 bases. This CDR3 region has 18 residues. CDR1 and CDR2 from the germline V gene are LNHDA and SQIVND (reference sequence). V lost 5 bases to trimming and J lost 5 bases; unmatched junction nucleotides: 20. This CDR3 reads CASSWEGRTGRPGETQYF. Written as DNA, the CDR3 is TGTGCCAGTAGTTGGGAGGGCCGTACAGGCCGCCCCGGGGAGACCCAGTACTTC.

This clonotype came up many times. The rearrangement links TRBV28 to TRBJ2-7, with TRBD1 identical over 7 bases. Germline CDR1 is MDHEN and CDR2 is SYDVKM. With V trimmed by 8 bases and J by 9 bases, 13 bases remained unmatched. The CDR3 spans 13 residues. CDR3 DNA sequence: TGTGCCAGCTCCCAGGGACAGTCCACGGCGCAGTACTTC. It is translated as CASSQGQSTAQYF.

This clonotype was observed a handful of times. The chain uses TRBV5-1 and TRBJ2-7; 10 nucleotides match TRBD1. Germline assignment: CDR1 SGHRS and CDR2 YFSETQ. The CDR3 is 15 residues long. V was clipped by 5 bases and J by 4 bases; unmatched bases: 9. The CDR3 DNA reads TGCGCCAGCAGTTTTTCCGGGACAGGGGATTACGAGCAGTACTTC. Protein sequence: CASSFSGTGDYEQYF.

The sample holds a few counts of this clonotype. V usage is TRBV3-1 and J usage is TRBJ2-2; 11 nucleotides agree with TRBD2. The junction had 2 bases not matched to a gene; V was cut back by 3 bases and J by 5 bases. This CDR3 spans 15 amino acids. Germline V gene sequence: CDR1 LGHDT, CDR2 YNNKEL (reference sequence). Here the CDR3 reads CASSHRTSGTGELFF. In DNA, the CDR3 is TGTGCCAGCAGCCACCGGACTAGCGGGACCGGGGAGCTGTTTTTT.

This clonotype was observed at least ten times. The CDR3 protein is CASGLGASGSTDTQYF. As DNA, the CDR3 is TGTGCTAGTGGTCTCGGGGCTAGCGGTTCGACAGATACGCAGTATTTT. The chain uses TRBV12-5 and TRBJ2-3, with 7 nucleotides matching TRBD2. Trimming cost V 5 bases and J 3 bases; bases outside gene matches: 11. The CDR3 sequence is 16 residues long. CDR1 is LGHNT and CDR2 is FRNRAP in the germline V gene.